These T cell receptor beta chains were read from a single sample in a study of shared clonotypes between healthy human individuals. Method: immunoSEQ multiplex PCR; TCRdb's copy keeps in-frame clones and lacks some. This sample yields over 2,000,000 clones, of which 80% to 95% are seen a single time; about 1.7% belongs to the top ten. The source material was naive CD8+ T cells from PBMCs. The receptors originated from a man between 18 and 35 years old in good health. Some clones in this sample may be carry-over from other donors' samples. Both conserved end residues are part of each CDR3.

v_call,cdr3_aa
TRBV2,CASRGLAGVNEQFF
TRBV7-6,CASSSGTSVLVEQYF
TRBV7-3,CASSLTGGWSGANVLTF
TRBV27,CATSDRIGSGEQYF
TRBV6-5,CASSYVQVMDTQYF
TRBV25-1,CASSRREDVDGELFF
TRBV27,CASSPQGRGAFF
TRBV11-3,CASSLDTGLEANTGELFF
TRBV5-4,CASSATGVPTDTQYF
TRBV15,CATSRDGTDNEKLFF
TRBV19,CASSIGTGVGRSYEQYF
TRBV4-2,CASSQEGPYRFSGNTIYF
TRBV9,CASSVYMDSNYGYTF
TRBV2,CASSDVMRDEQFF
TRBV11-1,CASSLAETPYNEQFF
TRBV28,CASSFLPSRDEQYF
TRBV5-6,CASSLADSLRTGELFF
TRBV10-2,CASSGLLGELFF
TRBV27,CASSLKVAVISDTQYF
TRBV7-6,CASSLENEQFF
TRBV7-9,CASSSTGGSYNEQFF
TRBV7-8,CASSLRLAGSWGETQYF
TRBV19,CASSIIAGSTDTQYF
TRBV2,CASSEFGGSQETQYF
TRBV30,CAWSVHPEGYNEQFF
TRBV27,CASSSPRRSGATGELFF
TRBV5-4,CASSLKGPRGPPPNEQFF
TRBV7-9,CASSSTRHGQPTNEKLFF
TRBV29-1,CSVDSGTSGRTRNYQETQYF
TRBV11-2,CASSPREGREGTGELFF
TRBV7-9,CASSLAAVGPFGELFF
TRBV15,CATSSTGTGGFEQYF
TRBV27,CASRNLARYEQYF
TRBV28,CASSWDEVTQYF
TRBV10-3,CAILFRDSLTGELFF
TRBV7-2,CASSFPLSGTRTDTQYF
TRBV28,CASIVSFGGLNEGYTF
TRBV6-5,CASRPNPSGNTIYF
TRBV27,CASSLSRGSNYGYTF